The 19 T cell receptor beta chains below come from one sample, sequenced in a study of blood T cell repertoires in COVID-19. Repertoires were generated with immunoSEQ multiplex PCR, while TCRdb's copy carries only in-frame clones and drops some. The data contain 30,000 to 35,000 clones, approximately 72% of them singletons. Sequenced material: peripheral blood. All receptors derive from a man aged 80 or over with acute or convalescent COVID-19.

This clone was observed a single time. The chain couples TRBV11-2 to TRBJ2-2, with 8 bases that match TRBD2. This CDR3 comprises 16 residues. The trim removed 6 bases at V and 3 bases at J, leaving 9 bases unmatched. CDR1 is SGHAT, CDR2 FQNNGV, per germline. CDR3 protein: CASRPWGRGDTGELFF. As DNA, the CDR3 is TGTGCCAGCAGGCCCTGGGGGCGGGGGGACACCGGGGAGCTGTTTTTT.

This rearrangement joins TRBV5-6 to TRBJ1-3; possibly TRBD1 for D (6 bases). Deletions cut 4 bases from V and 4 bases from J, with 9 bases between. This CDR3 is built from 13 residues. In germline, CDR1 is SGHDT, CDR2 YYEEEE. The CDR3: CASSPTGGNTIYF. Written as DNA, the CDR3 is TGTGCCAGCAGCCCGACAGGAGGAAACACCATATATTTT.

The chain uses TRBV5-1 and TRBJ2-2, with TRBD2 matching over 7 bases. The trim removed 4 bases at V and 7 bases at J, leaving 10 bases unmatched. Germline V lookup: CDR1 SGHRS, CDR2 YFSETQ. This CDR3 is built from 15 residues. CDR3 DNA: TGCGCCAGCAGCCCGGGCGGGGGATCTGACGGGGAGCTGTTTTTT. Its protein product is CASSPGGGSDGELFF.

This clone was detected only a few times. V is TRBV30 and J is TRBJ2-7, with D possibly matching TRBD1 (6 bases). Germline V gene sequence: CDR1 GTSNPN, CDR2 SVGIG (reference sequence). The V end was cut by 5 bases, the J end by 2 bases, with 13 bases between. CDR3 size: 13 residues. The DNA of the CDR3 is TGTGCCTGGGGAAAACAGGGACCCTACGAGCAGTACTTC. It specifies CAWGKQGPYEQYF.

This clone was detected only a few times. The CDR3 DNA reads TGTGCCAGCAGTGAAAGCGGGACAGGGATTAGCACAGATACGCAGTATTTT. It codes for CASSESGTGISTDTQYF. V gene TRBV2 combines with J gene TRBJ2-3, with TRBD1 matching over 9 bases. CDR3 size: 17 residues. Germline loops: CDR1 SNHLY, CDR2 FYNNEI. The V and J ends lost 2 bases and 0 bases, in that order; junction bases with no gene match: 6.

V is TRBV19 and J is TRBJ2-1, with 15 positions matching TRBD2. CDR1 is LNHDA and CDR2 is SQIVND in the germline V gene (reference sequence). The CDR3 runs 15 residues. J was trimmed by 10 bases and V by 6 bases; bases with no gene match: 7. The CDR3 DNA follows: TGTGCCAGTAGCGGGACTAGCGGGGGGAGAAGCGAGCAGTTCTTC. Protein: CASSGTSGGRSEQFF.

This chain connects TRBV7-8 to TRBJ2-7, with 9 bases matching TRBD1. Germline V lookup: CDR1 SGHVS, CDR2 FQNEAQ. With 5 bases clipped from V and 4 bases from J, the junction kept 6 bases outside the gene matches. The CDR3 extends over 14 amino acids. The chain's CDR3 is CASSPSGQGYEQYF. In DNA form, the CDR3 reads TGTGCCAGCAGCCCCTCGGGACAGGGTTACGAGCAGTACTTC.

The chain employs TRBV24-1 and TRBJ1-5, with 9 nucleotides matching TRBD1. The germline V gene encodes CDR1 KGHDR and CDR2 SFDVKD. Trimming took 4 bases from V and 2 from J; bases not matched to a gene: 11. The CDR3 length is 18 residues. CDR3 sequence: CATSDHDKDRGGNQPQHF. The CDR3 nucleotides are TGTGCCACCAGTGACCACGACAAGGACAGGGGTGGCAATCAGCCCCAGCATTTT.

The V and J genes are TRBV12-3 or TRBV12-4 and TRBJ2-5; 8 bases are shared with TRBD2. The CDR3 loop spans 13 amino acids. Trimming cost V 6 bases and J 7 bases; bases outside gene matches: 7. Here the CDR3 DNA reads TGTGCCAGCAGCTTGGGACTAGAGGGGACCCAGTACTTC. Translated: CASSLGLEGTQYF.

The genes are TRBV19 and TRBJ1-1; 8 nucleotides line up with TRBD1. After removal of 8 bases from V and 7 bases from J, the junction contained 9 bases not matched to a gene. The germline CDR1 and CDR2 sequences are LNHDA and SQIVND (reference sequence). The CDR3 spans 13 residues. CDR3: CASWDRTILEAFF. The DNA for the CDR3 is TGTGCCAGTTGGGACAGGACAATTCTTGAAGCTTTCTTT.

The CDR3 reads CASSQDLRGRTDTQYF. CDR3 DNA sequence: TGCGCCAGCAGCCAAGATCTTCGGGGGAGGACAGATACGCAGTATTTT. This chain links TRBV4-3 with TRBJ2-3; D possibly corresponds to TRBD2 (6 bases). Germline-derived CDR1 and CDR2 are LGHNA and YSLEER. The V end lost 0 bases, the J end lost 3 bases, and 13 bases lay between the germline ends. The CDR3 is 16 amino acids.

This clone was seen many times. DNA for the CDR3: TGCGCCAGCAGCTTGGCCAACCAAGAGACCCAGTACTTC. Its translation: CASSLANQETQYF. The chain uses TRBV5-1 and TRBJ2-5; D not resolved. V lost 0 bases and J lost 0, with 3 bases in between. The CDR3 has 13 residues. Germline V gives CDR1 SGHRS, CDR2 YFSETQ.

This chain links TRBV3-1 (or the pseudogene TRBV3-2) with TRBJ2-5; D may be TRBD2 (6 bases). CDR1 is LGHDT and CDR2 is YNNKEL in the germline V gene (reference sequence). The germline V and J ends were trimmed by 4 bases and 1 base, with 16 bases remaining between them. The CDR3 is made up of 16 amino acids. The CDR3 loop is CASSRRTGGLQETQYF. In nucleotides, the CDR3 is TGTGCCAGCAGCCGGCGGACTGGGGGACTCCAAGAGACCCAGTACTTC.

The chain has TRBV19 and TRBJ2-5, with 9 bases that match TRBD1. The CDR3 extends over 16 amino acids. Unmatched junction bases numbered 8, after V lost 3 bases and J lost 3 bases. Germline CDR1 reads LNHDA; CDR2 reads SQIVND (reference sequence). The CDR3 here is CASSIPMTGGEETQYF. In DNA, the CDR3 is TGTGCCAGTAGTATCCCTATGACAGGGGGGGAAGAGACCCAGTACTTC.

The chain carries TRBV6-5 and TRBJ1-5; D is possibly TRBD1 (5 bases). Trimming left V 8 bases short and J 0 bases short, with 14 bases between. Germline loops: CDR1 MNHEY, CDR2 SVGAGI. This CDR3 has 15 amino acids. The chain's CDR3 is CASSGGDTSNQPQHF. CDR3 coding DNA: TGTGCCAGCTCTGGGGGGGATACTAGCAATCAGCCCCAGCATTTT.

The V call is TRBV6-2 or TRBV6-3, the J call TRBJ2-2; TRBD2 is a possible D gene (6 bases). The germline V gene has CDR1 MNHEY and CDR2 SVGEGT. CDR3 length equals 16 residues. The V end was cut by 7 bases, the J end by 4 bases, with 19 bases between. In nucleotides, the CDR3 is TGTGCCAGCACCCCCAGAGGAGGGATGTCCACCGGGGAGCTGTTTTTT. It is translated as CASTPRGGMSTGELFF.

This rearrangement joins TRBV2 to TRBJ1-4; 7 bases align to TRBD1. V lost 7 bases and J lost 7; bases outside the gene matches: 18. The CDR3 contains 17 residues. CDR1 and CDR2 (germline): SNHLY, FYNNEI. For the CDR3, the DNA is TGTGCCAGCAAGGTGTCGGGACAGCGGGGGGCGATTGAAAAACTGTTTTTT. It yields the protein CASKVSGQRGAIEKLFF. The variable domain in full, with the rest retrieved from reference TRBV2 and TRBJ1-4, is EPEVTQTPSHQVTQMGQEVILRCVPISNHLYFYWYRQILGQKVEFLVSFYNNEISEKSEIFDDQFSVERPDGSNFTLKIRSTKLEDSAMYFCASKVSGQRGAIEKLFFGSGTQLSVL.

The CDR3 is CASSLEGGEGELFF. DNA of the CDR3: TGTGCCAGCAGCCTAGAGGGGGGGGAAGGGGAGCTGTTTTTT. The chain couples TRBV7-6 to TRBJ2-2, with D perhaps TRBD2 (7 bases). V was clipped by 5 bases and J by 8 bases, with 15 bases between them. Germline V gene data show CDR1 as SGHVS and CDR2 as FNYEAQ. This CDR3 contains 14 residues.

The CDR3 nucleotides read TGTGCCAGCAGACGAGGGACAGCTAGCACAGATACGCAGTATTTT. This encodes CASRRGTASTDTQYF. V gene TRBV5-6 combines with J gene TRBJ2-3; 7 positions agree with TRBD1. The CDR3 loop spans 15 amino acids. Germline lookup yields CDR1 SGHDT and CDR2 YYEEEE. Trimming removed 5 bases from V and 0 bases from J; junction bases left unmatched: 6.